Presented here are 11 T cell receptor beta chains from one specimen sequenced in a study of identical twins. Via MiXCR, TCRdb re-called the 5' RACE reads, giving one row per CDR3 protein. The sample records approximately 600,000 distinct CDR3 sequences, roughly 7.1% being singletons. These data are also associated with another study on yellow fever vaccine responses in identical twins.

Sequenced material: PBMCs. These TCRs come from a woman between 18 and 29 years old in good health.

In this sample, this clonotype turned up a few times. The chain uses TRBV24-1 and TRBJ2-2; 9 positions agree with TRBD1. The CDR3 is made up of 14 amino acids. Germline loops: CDR1 KGHDR, CDR2 SFDVKD. V was pared by 4 bases and J by 5 bases, with 1 base of the junction left unmatched. This chain's CDR3 is CATSETGGTGELFF. In DNA form, the CDR3 reads TGTGCCACCAGTGAGACAGGGGGGACCGGGGAGCTGTTTTTT.

The chain joins TRBV20-1 to TRBJ2-4; perhaps TRBD2 as D (5 bases). This CDR3 spans 15 amino acids. Germline lookup yields CDR1 DFQATT and CDR2 SNEGSKA (reference sequence). Deletions cut 5 bases from V and 0 bases from J, with 14 bases between. CDR3 in amino acids: CSALGNGEAKNIQYF. The CDR3 nucleotides read TGCAGTGCTCTGGGAAACGGGGAAGCCAAAAACATTCAGTACTTC.

The rearrangement links TRBV5-1 to TRBJ2-1; TRBD2 might be the D (6 bases). V was clipped by 4 bases and J by 4 bases, with 18 bases between them. This CDR3 spans 16 amino acids. The germline V gene encodes CDR1 SGHRS and CDR2 YFSETQ. The CDR3 DNA sequence: TGCGCCAGCAGCAATGGTGCGTATAGCGGATACAATGAGCAGTTCTTC. It specifies CASSNGAYSGYNEQFF.

This clonotype was observed a few times. The V gene is TRBV20-1, the J gene TRBJ2-7, with TRBD1 identical over 9 bases. Germline V gene sequence: CDR1 DFQATT, CDR2 SNEGSKA (reference sequence). Trimming cost V 6 bases and J 3 bases; bases outside gene matches: 6. The CDR3 contains 13 residues. This chain's CDR3 is CSASGQGGYEQYF. CDR3 sequence (DNA): TGCAGTGCCTCGGGACAGGGAGGCTACGAGCAGTACTTC.

There are a few counts of this clonotype. The chain employs TRBV3-1 and TRBJ2-5, with TRBD2 matching 11 bases. Germline V gene data show CDR1 as LGHDT and CDR2 as YNNKEL (reference sequence). After removal of 4 bases from V and 5 bases from J, the junction contained 12 bases not matched to a gene. CDR3 length equals 17 residues. CDR3 loop: CASSPRLAGIMPETQYF. DNA of the CDR3: TGTGCCAGCAGCCCGAGACTAGCGGGAATTATGCCGGAGACCCAGTACTTC.

The chain is built from TRBV5-1 and TRBJ2-3; D remains ambiguous. V dropped 0 bases and J dropped 2 bases, with 7 bases sitting between them. This CDR3 comprises 14 residues. Germline lookup yields CDR1 SGHRS and CDR2 YFSETQ. CDR3: CASSLGAITDTQYF. In DNA, the CDR3 is TGCGCCAGCAGCTTGGGAGCTATCACAGATACGCAGTATTTT.

This clonotype was observed a few times. For the CDR3, the DNA is TGCAGCGTTATACTAGCGGGGGGTCCCCTGGATGAGCAGTTCTTC. This sequence encodes CSVILAGGPLDEQFF. The chain has TRBV29-1 and TRBJ2-1, with TRBD2 matching over 12 bases. J was trimmed by 8 bases and V by 5 bases; bases with no gene match: 10. The CDR3 loop spans 15 amino acids. CDR1 is SQVTM and CDR2 is ANQGSEA in the germline V gene.

In nucleotides, the CDR3 is TGCGCCAGCAGCTATTCAGGGGCTCCGCGTGGCTACACCTTC. Encoded protein: CASSYSGAPRGYTF. The chain carries TRBV5-1 and TRBJ1-2, with D possibly matching TRBD1 (6 bases). CDR3 length equals 14 residues. V lost 3 bases, J lost 7 bases, and 16 bases lay in between. Germline assignment: CDR1 SGHRS and CDR2 YFSETQ.

In its sample, this clonotype was seen a few times. This chain joins TRBV27 and TRBJ2-7, with D hard to call. The CDR3 is 14 residues long. V dropped 0 bases and J dropped 5 bases, with 11 bases sitting between them. Looked up from germline, CDR1 is MNHEY and CDR2 is SMNVEV (reference sequence). The CDR3 coding sequence is TGTGCCAGCAGTTTATCTGGCAGGATCCACGAGCAGTACTTC. Translated: CASSLSGRIHEQYF.

The gene calls are TRBV5-5 and TRBJ2-2; 11 bases map to TRBD2. J gave up 1 base and V 4 bases, and 6 bases lay outside the gene matches. This CDR3 has 17 amino acids. The germline V gene encodes CDR1 SGHKS and CDR2 YYEKEE (reference sequence). CDR3 in amino acids: CASSPWLAGGNTGELFF. For the CDR3, the DNA is TGTGCCAGCAGCCCCTGGCTAGCGGGGGGGAACACCGGGGAGCTGTTTTTT.

Ten or more counts support this clonotype. V usage is TRBV21-1 and J usage is TRBJ1-2; the table's D call, TRBD1, was not checked against the DNA. TRBV21-1 is given as a pseudogene. The CDR3 totals 16 residues. CDR3 in amino acids: CASSLPLKQANYGYTF. In DNA, the CDR3 is TGTGCCAGCAGCCTGCCCCTCAAGCAAGCTAACTATGGCTACACCTTC.